The next 15 T cell receptor beta chains were all read from a single sample in a study of cytotoxic CD8 clonotypes in ibrutinib-treated CLL. Measured with immunoSEQ multiplex PCR; TCRdb has only the in-frame clones, and not every one. This repertoire shows under 300,000 clones, roughly three quarters found once; its top ten account for 5.6%. Sample: PBMCs, taken at disease progression, from a patient treated with ibrutinib. These receptors originate from a human donor with chronic lymphocytic leukemia.

In this sample, this clone turned up a few times. This chain joins TRBV9 and TRBJ1-4, with TRBD1 matching over 12 bases. Germline lookup yields CDR1 SGDLS and CDR2 YYNGEE. Trimming took 4 bases from V and 3 from J; bases not matched to a gene: 10. This CDR3 has 18 amino acids. As DNA, the CDR3 is TGTGCCAGCAGCATGAAAGGGGACAGGGGGCTGGCTAATGAAAAACTGTTTTTT. It is translated as CASSMKGDRGLANEKLFF.

This clone was seen a handful of times. The genes are TRBV9 and TRBJ2-5, with D perhaps TRBD1 (5 bases). CDR3 length: 14 residues. V was trimmed by 4 bases and J by 1 base, leaving 11 bases between them. The V gene's germline CDR1 is SGDLS and CDR2 YYNGEE. Written as DNA, the CDR3 is TGTGCCAGCAGCCGTCGACAGCTCCAAGAGACCCAGTACTTC. Translation: CASSRRQLQETQYF.

This clone was seen a few times. The V and J genes are TRBV27 and TRBJ1-1; possibly TRBD1 for D (5 bases). V was cut by 3 bases and J by 4 bases, with 12 bases left in between. The CDR3 totals 14 residues. CDR1 is MNHEY and CDR2 is SMNVEV in the germline V gene (reference sequence). In nucleotides, the CDR3 is TGTGCCAGCAGTTTGCGGGGGGGGTCCACTGAAGCTTTCTTT. Residues: CASSLRGGSTEAFF.

The chain employs TRBV11-3 and TRBJ2-3, with D hard to call. The CDR3 loop spans 12 amino acids. Germline-derived CDR1 and CDR2 are SGHNT and YENEEA. V lost 5 bases to trimming and J lost 1 base, with 4 bases between them. CDR3 in amino acids: CASSGRTDTQYF. CDR3 sequence (DNA): TGTGCCAGCAGCGGGCGCACAGATACGCAGTATTTT.

This clone showed up just once. The chain uses TRBV5-6 and TRBJ2-5; 10 nucleotides agree with TRBD2. Germline CDR1 is SGHDT and CDR2 is YYEEEE. Trimming at V came to 1 base and at J to 5 bases, leaving 11 bases not matched to a gene. This CDR3 contains 17 residues. CDR3 in amino acids: CASSLPAGGPVGETQYF. In nucleotides, the CDR3 is TGTGCCAGCAGCTTGCCAGCGGGGGGGCCAGTGGGTGAGACCCAGTACTTC.

This sequence joins TRBV13 and TRBJ2-1; possible D gene TRBD2, 7 bases. The CDR3 covers 15 residues. Germline lookup yields CDR1 PRHDT and CDR2 FYEKMQ (reference sequence). V was pared by 1 base and J by 7 bases, with 14 bases between. The CDR3 DNA reads TGTGCCAGCAGCTTAGTCGGGGGGCGCGGGAATGAGCAGTTCTTC. This codes for CASSLVGGRGNEQFF.

V and J are TRBV29-1 and TRBJ1-3, with a weak D call TRBD1 (6 bases). Trimming stripped 6 bases from V and 2 bases from J, with 14 bases between. Germline CDR1 and CDR2: SQVTM and ANQGSEA. The CDR3 length is 14 residues. The DNA for the CDR3 is TGCAGCGTGACAGGAAGGATCCCTGGAAACACCATATATTTT. This encodes CSVTGRIPGNTIYF.

In this sample, this clone turned up a few times. This specimen includes other DNA sequences encoding the same CDR3. The chain links TRBV5-1 to TRBJ2-7, with D perhaps given as TRBD1 or TRBD2 (5 bases each). The CDR3 is 14 amino acids. Trimming took 4 bases from V and 4 from J, leaving 15 bases between them. Germline CDR1 SGHRS, CDR2 YFSETQ. The CDR3 bases are TGCGCCAGCAGCCCGGGGACGGGCGGGTACGAGCAGTACTTC. Residues: CASSPGTGGYEQYF.

This chain joins TRBV7-2 and TRBJ2-3; TRBD2 matches 12 bases. This CDR3 region has 16 residues. Germline V gene lookup returns CDR1 SGHTA and CDR2 FQGNSA. With 3 bases clipped from V and 1 base from J, the junction kept 2 bases outside the gene matches. The CDR3 reads CASSLRTSGGTDTQYF. The DNA of the CDR3 is TGTGCCAGCAGCTTGCGGACTAGCGGGGGCACAGATACGCAGTATTTT.

This CDR3 reads CASSLEQAGTEAFF. The CDR3 DNA is TGTGCCAGCAGCTTGGAACAGGCGGGCACTGAAGCTTTCTTT. V gene TRBV5-4 combines with J gene TRBJ1-1; D may be TRBD1 (5 bases). CDR3 length: 14 residues. The germline gives CDR1 SGHNT, CDR2 YYREEE (reference sequence). V shed 0 bases and J shed 4 bases, with 10 bases lying between them.

The chain carries TRBV5-6 and TRBJ1-2; 11 bases are shared with TRBD1. Germline V gene data show CDR1 as SGHDT and CDR2 as YYEEEE. The CDR3 runs to 17 residues. With V trimmed by 4 bases and J by 6 bases, 14 bases remained unmatched. This CDR3 reads CASSAYGSDRGRDGYTF. The DNA of the CDR3 is TGTGCCAGCAGCGCCTACGGCTCGGACAGGGGGCGTGATGGCTACACCTTC.

The chain couples TRBV27 to TRBJ2-1, with D possibly being TRBD2 (5 bases). This CDR3 has 19 amino acids. V gave up 6 bases and J gave up 8 bases, with 32 bases separating them. CDR1 and CDR2 from the germline V gene are MNHEY and SMNVEV (reference sequence). CDR3 residues: CASSNQVPLGSPSVDEQFF. CDR3 in DNA: TGTGCCAGCAGCAACCAAGTACCCCTGGGGAGCCCTTCGGTAGATGAGCAGTTCTTC.

This clone was picked up many times. Different DNA sequences within this sample yield the same CDR3. This chain links TRBV27 with TRBJ2-7; D is possibly TRBD1 or TRBD2 (5 bases each). The CDR3 sequence is 13 residues long. Germline CDR1 MNHEY, CDR2 SMNVEV (reference sequence). Trimming took 5 bases from V and 2 from J, leaving 10 bases between them. The DNA for the CDR3 is TGTGCCAGCAGTCCATTGGGGGCCTACGAGCAGTACTTC. Protein product: CASSPLGAYEQYF.

Only one count was recorded for this clone. V usage is TRBV6-5 and J usage is TRBJ2-7; the match to TRBD1 covers 9 bases. With V trimmed by 7 bases and J by 5 bases, 3 bases remained unmatched. This CDR3 has 12 amino acids. Germline CDR1 MNHEY, CDR2 SVGAGI. Here the CDR3 reads CASKTGGDEQYF. CDR3 DNA sequence: TGTGCCAGCAAGACAGGGGGAGACGAGCAGTACTTC.

This clone occurred a few times. The chain employs TRBV19 and TRBJ1-2; the D is unclear. This CDR3 region has 13 residues. V was pared by 2 bases and J by 4 bases, with 8 bases between. Germline V gene data show CDR1 as LNHDA and CDR2 as SQIVND (reference sequence). The CDR3 protein is CASSITLSYGYTF. In DNA form, the CDR3 reads TGTGCCAGTAGTATAACACTGAGCTATGGCTACACCTTC.